This TCR beta chain emerged from a study of T-cell reconstitution after alpha-beta-depleted transplantation in children (dated by TCRdb to about 2016). A note on the overall study: T-cell immune reconstitution after TCRalphabeta/CD19-depleted allogeneic hematopoietic cell transplantation in children was quantitatively tracked in the study by means of TCR repertoire profiling. Study-level results and caveats: The apparently early alphabetaT-cell count recovery about two months after transplant was reportedly dependent on only several hundred rapidly expanded clones derived from non-depleted graft cells. The frequencies of hyperexpanded clones fell over the following months, and after one year, T-cell counts and TCRbeta diversity were mostly attributed to newly produced T cells. The high TCRbeta diversity at day 60 in some patients was ascribed to recipient T cells and intrathymic progenitors that had survived conditioning.

The CDR3 runs 13 residues from the cysteine to the phenylalanine. Only the CDR3 DNA stays, 39 bases, in frame from base 1. Based on the germline V gene (reference sequence), the CDR1 and CDR2 sequences are DFQATT and SNEGSKA. Trimming at the junction amounts to 1 base on V and 5 bases on J, and the germline ends lie 12 bases apart. This clonotype was counted ten times or more. The clone's antigen remains unknown. Base quality data are lacking; no much larger clone is found one base away. The library was built by means of PCR. The instrument given in TCRdb is Illumina HiSeq 2500. TCR libraries were prepared with molecular barcoding, using unique molecular identifiers to normalize TCRbeta repertoire quantification. In-frame beta chains were kept once TCRdb had trimmed the public reads at Q25 with fastp and called clones with MiXCR. Each CDR3 protein appears once, grouped with its most common genes and DNA. This sample has 250,000 to 300,000 distinct CDR3 sequences in its table, and roughly 10% of those were observed once. 23% of the sample is held by the ten biggest clonotypes.

Reading the label with the study, this specimen's treatment or condition is: allogeneic hematopoietic cell transplantation with graft depleted of TCRalphabeta T cells and CD19 B cells. Transplant recipients were children who received TCRalphabeta/CD19-depleted allogeneic hematopoietic cell grafts. The origin of this receptor is a male patient between 2 and 15 years old who had a stem cell transplant for chronic granulomatous disease, so the T cells may come from the graft donor. The material sequenced was peripheral blood, taken 180 days after TCRalphabeta/CD19-depleted stem cell transplant. The rearrangement combines TRBV20-1 with TRBJ2-7; a confident D gene designation cannot be given. The DNA reads as follows: TGCAGTGCTAGAGGGACGGTTCACGACGAGCAGTACTTC. It encodes CSARGTVHDEQYF.